This paragraph reports one TCR beta chain. Its antigen is not known. With approximately 10 days of culture completed, CD4+ T cells were isolated. This sample was taken from a study of vaccination effects on CD4 cells after COVID-19. Sequencing used immunoSEQ multiplex PCR; TCRdb keeps in-frame clones, though not all of them. The sample includes 65,000 to 80,000 clones, about 74% of them seen just once. This TCR came from a human donor who received a COVID-19 vaccine. This material consisted of CD4+ T cells from PBMCs cultured without peptide, taken before COVID-19 vaccination.

CDR3 sequence: CASSTGQGNTGELFF. In DNA form, the CDR3 reads TGTGCCAGCTCAACGGGACAGGGAAACACCGGGGAGCTGTTTTTT. This sequence joins TRBV18 and TRBJ2-2, with 9 positions matching TRBD1. Germline CDR1 and CDR2: KGHSH and LQKENI. This CDR3 has 15 amino acids. After removal of 5 bases from V and 2 bases from J, the junction contained 3 bases not matched to a gene.